Listed here are 32 T cell receptor beta chains from one sample, sequenced in a study of blood T cell repertoires in COVID-19. Assay used: immunoSEQ multiplex PCR; TCRdb lists only in-frame clones, some missing. Of about 180,000 clones in the sample, roughly 89% were seen once. The sequenced material came from peripheral blood. Source of these receptors: a woman between 45 and 60 years old with acute or convalescent COVID-19.

CDR3 in DNA: TGTGCCAGCAGCTTAGCGTCCGGGACAGGGGCCAGGCAGCCCCAGCATTTT. It is translated as CASSLASGTGARQPQHF. The chain links TRBV7-8 to TRBJ1-5; 10 bases are a match to TRBD1. The CDR3 is made up of 17 amino acids. Germline CDR1 is SGHVS and CDR2 is FQNEAQ. Losses at the gene ends were 0 bases for V and 7 bases for J; bases not matched to a gene: 9.

V and J are TRBV7-2 and TRBJ1-4; 7 bases align to TRBD1. Germline CDR1 is SGHTA and CDR2 is FQGNSA. The CDR3 sequence is 16 residues long. V lost 3 bases to trimming and J lost 13 bases; unmatched junction nucleotides: 17. The CDR3 bases are TGTGCCAGCAGCTTGGGGGGTACAGGGGCTCCGGGTAGACTGTTTTTT. The encoded protein is CASSLGGTGAPGRLFF.

The V call is TRBV5-1, the J call TRBJ1-1; D is unresolved. Trimming took off 10 bases at V and 3 bases at J, with 13 bases between the two ends. Germline assignment: CDR1 SGHRS and CDR2 YFSETQ. This CDR3 has 12 residues. CDR3 sequence reads: CASAGLYTEAFF. The CDR3 DNA reads as TGCGCCTCAGCCGGGTTGTACACTGAAGCTTTCTTT.

The chain employs TRBV15 and TRBJ1-5; TRBD1 is a possible D gene (5 bases). The V gene's germline CDR1 is LNHNV and CDR2 YYDKDF (reference sequence). The CDR3 runs to 16 residues. Trimming pared 0 bases from V and 2 bases from J, leaving 11 bases between. CDR3 sequence reads: CATSREGRVGNQPQHF. In nucleotides, the CDR3 is TGTGCCACCAGCAGAGAGGGCAGGGTTGGCAATCAGCCCCAGCATTTT.

The gene calls are TRBV2 and TRBJ2-1; D gene uncertain. This CDR3 spans 13 amino acids. V was clipped by 7 bases and J by 0 bases, with 7 bases between them. Germline-derived CDR1 and CDR2 are SNHLY and FYNNEI. The CDR3 here is CASNFGSYNEQFF. Here the CDR3 DNA reads TGTGCCAGCAACTTCGGCTCCTACAATGAGCAGTTCTTC.

V usage is TRBV6-4 and J usage is TRBJ1-2; 7 bases are a match to TRBD1. The germline V gene encodes CDR1 MRHNA and CDR2 SNTAGT. There are 13 residues in the CDR3. V was pared by 5 bases and J by 3 bases, with 3 bases of the junction left unmatched. The CDR3 reads CASSSTGDYGYTF. The CDR3 DNA is TGTGCCAGCAGTTCTACAGGGGACTATGGCTACACCTTC.

This clone was observed once. The chain carries TRBV2 and TRBJ2-7; TRBD1 matches at 7 bases. The CDR3 extends over 14 amino acids. Germline trimming cut 7 bases from V and 5 bases from J; bases unmatched to any gene: 11. Germline loops: CDR1 SNHLY, CDR2 FYNNEI. CDR3 coding DNA: TGTGCCAGCACCGTGACAGGGAAGTGGAACGAGCAGTACTTC. Its translation: CASTVTGKWNEQYF. The whole variable domain, remainder taken from reference TRBV2 and TRBJ2-7, is EPEVTQTPSHQVTQMGQEVILRCVPISNHLYFYWYRQILGQKVEFLVSFYNNEISEKSEIFDDQFSVERPDGSNFTLKIRSTKLEDSAMYFCASTVTGKWNEQYFGPGTRLTVT.

This clone came up once. This sample also contains other DNA sequences that code for the same CDR3. This rearrangement joins TRBV6-5 to TRBJ2-7; TRBD1 matches at 8 bases. Germline values: CDR1 MNHEY, CDR2 SVGAGI. V trimming: 6 bases; J trimming: 4 bases; junction bases outside the gene matches: 8. The CDR3 is 14 residues long. The DNA of the CDR3 is TGTGCCAGCAGCCCCGGGACAGGATTGTACGAGCAGTACTTC. Protein product: CASSPGTGLYEQYF.

This rearrangement joins TRBV5-1 to TRBJ1-2; 9 nucleotides align to TRBD1. Per germline, CDR1 SGHRS and CDR2 YFSETQ. V was clipped by 5 bases and J by 5 bases; unmatched bases: 7. The CDR3 runs 14 residues. The CDR3 reads CASRASGQGYGYTF. The CDR3 nucleotides read TGCGCCAGCAGGGCCTCGGGACAGGGTTATGGCTACACCTTC. Drawing the rest from reference TRBV5-1 and TRBJ1-2, the complete variable domain is KAGVTQTPRYLIKTRGQQVTLSCSPISGHRSVSWYQQTPGQGLQFLFEYFSETQRNKGNFPGRFSGRQFSNSRSEMNVSTLELGDSALYLCASRASGQGYGYTFGSGTRLTVV.

The CDR3 reads CASTSGGGAIRGYTF. The CDR3 DNA sequence: TGTGCCAGCACTAGTGGAGGGGGGGCGATCCGCGGCTACACCTTC. J is TRBJ1-2 and V is TRBV6-4; possible D gene TRBD1, 6 bases. V shed 7 bases and J shed 8 bases, with 23 bases lying between them. The CDR3 loop spans 15 amino acids. Germline-derived CDR1 and CDR2 are MRHNA and SNTAGT.

The chain couples TRBV7-9 to TRBJ1-2; 11 nucleotides match TRBD1. Germline assignment: CDR1 SEHNR and CDR2 FQNEAQ (reference sequence). The CDR3 covers 15 residues. Trimming cost V 5 bases and J 4 bases; bases outside gene matches: 6. Here the CDR3 DNA reads TGTGCCAGCAGCCCCGGGACAGGGGGGGCCTATGGCTACACCTTC. This sequence encodes CASSPGTGGAYGYTF.

This clone came up a few times. CDR3 nucleotides: TGTGCCAGCAGTTACCCCGGAGGGGTGGCTTTCTTT. It yields the protein CASSYPGGVAFF. The gene calls are TRBV6-5 and TRBJ1-1; TRBD1 might be the D (5 bases). The CDR3 sequence is 12 residues long. Trimming stripped 2 bases from V and 11 bases from J, with 12 bases between. Germline CDR1 is MNHEY and CDR2 is SVGAGI.

The chain has TRBV6-5 and TRBJ1-1; 8 bases align to TRBD1. Germline CDR1 and CDR2: MNHEY and SVGAGI. The CDR3 contains 16 residues. J gave up 5 bases and V 0 bases, and 8 bases lay outside the gene matches. This chain's CDR3 is CASSYSTAGGVTEAFF. The CDR3 region has the DNA TGTGCCAGCAGTTACTCGACGGCAGGGGGCGTAACTGAAGCTTTCTTT.

The J gene is TRBJ2-7, the V gene TRBV5-1, with 8 bases lining up with TRBD1. The trim removed 4 bases at V and 6 bases at J, leaving 6 bases unmatched. The CDR3 is made up of 13 amino acids. Germline V gives CDR1 SGHRS, CDR2 YFSETQ. The CDR3 DNA reads as TGCGCCAGCAGCATCCCAGGGGGCCTCGAGCAGTACTTC. This translates into CASSIPGGLEQYF.

The chain joins TRBV7-9 to TRBJ1-4; D unclear. The ends were cut back, 6 bases at V and 2 bases at J, with 13 bases in the middle. The CDR3 has 15 residues. Germline V lookup: CDR1 SEHNR, CDR2 FQNEAQ (reference sequence). CDR3 region: CASSRRVATNEKLFF. CDR3 DNA sequence: TGTGCCAGCAGTCGGAGGGTAGCGACTAATGAAAAACTGTTTTTT. The whole variable domain, filled in from reference TRBV7-9 and TRBJ1-4, reads DTGVSQNPRHKITKRGQNVTFRCDPISEHNRLYWYRQTLGQGPEFLTYFQNEAQLEKSRLLSDRFSAERPKGSFSTLEIQRTEQGDSAMYLCASSRRVATNEKLFFGSGTQLSVL.

The V gene is TRBV27, the J gene TRBJ1-2, with unresolved D. Germline values: CDR1 MNHEY, CDR2 SMNVEV (reference sequence). The CDR3 is made up of 13 amino acids. V was pared by 3 bases and J by 2 bases, with 7 bases between. The CDR3 DNA reads as TGTGCCAGCAGTTTTTCAGGCAACTATGGCTACACCTTC. Translated: CASSFSGNYGYTF.

The chain joins TRBV5-1 to TRBJ2-3; possibly TRBD2 for D (5 bases). The CDR3 totals 14 residues. The germline V gene has CDR1 SGHRS and CDR2 YFSETQ. V lost 2 bases and J 5 bases, leaving 12 bases between the germline ends. The DNA for the CDR3 is TGCGCCAGCAGCTTACTCCCCGAGGGAGATACGCAGTATTTT. Its protein product is CASSLLPEGDTQYF.

The chain is built from TRBV6-2 or TRBV6-3 and TRBJ1-2; D possibly corresponds to TRBD1 (6 bases). V shed 6 bases and J shed 8 bases, with 13 bases lying between them. This CDR3 comprises 12 residues. Per the germline V gene, CDR1 is MNHEY and CDR2 is SVGEGT. CDR3 sequence: CASSNTGYGYTF. CDR3 DNA: TGTGCCAGCAGCAATACAGGGTACGGCTACACCTTC.

The DNA of the CDR3 is TGTGCCAGCAGTGGGCGGCAGGGGGCCAGCGAGCAGTACTTC. Translation gives CASSGRQGASEQYF. The chain employs TRBV2 and TRBJ2-7, with 8 bases that match TRBD1. Germline lookup yields CDR1 SNHLY and CDR2 FYNNEI. The CDR3 consists of 14 residues. Trimming at V came to 4 bases and at J to 6 bases, leaving 8 bases not matched to a gene.

This chain uses TRBV19 with TRBJ2-1; D is possibly TRBD2 (6 bases). Between the trimmed V and J ends, which lost 6 bases and 0 bases, there was a span of 21 bases. Germline CDR1 is LNHDA and CDR2 is SQIVND (reference sequence). The CDR3 is 18 residues long. The CDR3: CASSKPFYGGSSYNEQFF. CDR3 nucleotides: TGTGCCAGTAGCAAACCCTTTTATGGGGGGAGCTCCTACAATGAGCAGTTCTTC. Based on the CDR3 plus reference TRBV19 and TRBJ2-1, the full variable domain is DGGITQSPKYLFRKEGQNVTLSCEQNLNHDAMYWYRQDPGQGLRLIYYSQIVNDFQKGDIAEGYSVSREKKESFPLTVTSAQKNPTAFYLCASSKPFYGGSSYNEQFFGPGTRLTVL.

As regards this clone: Other DNA sequences in this specimen translate into the identical CDR3. This chain joins TRBV24-1 and TRBJ2-1; D remains ambiguous. CDR3 length equals 15 residues. The V and J ends lost 4 bases and 4 bases respectively, with 13 bases between them. Germline V gene lookup returns CDR1 KGHDR and CDR2 SFDVKD. The CDR3 nucleotides are TGTGCCACCAGTGACTTGAGTGACAATTACAATGAGCAGTTCTTC. Translated, it gives CATSDLSDNYNEQFF.

V and J are TRBV6-5 and TRBJ1-5; 8 positions agree with TRBD1. CDR1 and CDR2 (germline): MNHEY, SVGAGI. The CDR3 extends over 15 amino acids. V dropped 5 bases and J dropped 0; count of bases not matched to a gene: 3. CDR3 residues: CASSRTGYSNQPQHF. DNA of the CDR3: TGTGCCAGCAGTAGGACAGGGTATAGCAATCAGCCCCAGCATTTT.

The chain has TRBV2 and TRBJ2-1, with D perhaps TRBD1 (6 bases). The V and J ends lost 5 bases and 7 bases respectively, with 18 bases between them. This CDR3 is 15 amino acids long. Germline values: CDR1 SNHLY, CDR2 FYNNEI. CDR3 coding DNA: TGTGCCAGCAGTCCTACCGGGACAAGGAGGAATGAGCAGTTCTTC. This codes for CASSPTGTRRNEQFF.

The V gene is TRBV23-1, the J gene TRBJ2-5; 9 bases are a match to TRBD1. TRBV23-1 is reported as an ORF; its role is uncertain. The CDR3 spans 14 residues. V trimming: 4 bases; J trimming: 5 bases; junction bases outside the gene matches: 5. As DNA, the CDR3 is TGCGCCAGCAGTCGGGACAGGGAGGCCGAGACCCAGTACTTC. It specifies CASSRDREAETQYF.

This clone appeared a single time. This sequence joins TRBV5-1 and TRBJ2-7, with D possibly being TRBD1 (5 bases). The CDR3 covers 15 residues. The V end lost 0 bases, the J end lost 2 bases, and 12 bases lay between the germline ends. Germline V CDR1 and CDR2: SGHRS, YFSETQ. The CDR3 bases are TGCGCCAGCAGCTTGGTTACAGGCCAGACCTACGAGCAGTACTTC. Amino acids: CASSLVTGQTYEQYF.

The chain recombines TRBV5-1 with TRBJ1-6; TRBD1 matches 11 bases. CDR1 is SGHRS, CDR2 YFSETQ, per germline. V lost 7 bases to trimming and J lost 10 bases; unmatched junction nucleotides: 16. The CDR3 runs 17 residues. CDR3 nucleotide sequence: TGCGCCAGCTCGCGAGGACAGGGGGCGACCTTAGGGTCACCCCTCCACTTT. Its translation: CASSRGQGATLGSPLHF.

The J gene is TRBJ1-6, the V gene TRBV11-3; no definite D call. CDR3 size: 13 residues. The V end lost 5 bases, the J end lost 7 bases, and 9 bases lay between the germline ends. CDR1 is SGHNT and CDR2 is YENEEA in the germline V gene. The CDR3 region is CASSAGLNSPLHF. CDR3 coding DNA: TGTGCCAGCAGCGCAGGCTTAAATTCACCCCTCCACTTT.

V is TRBV15 and J is TRBJ2-1; D gene ambiguous. The V gene's germline CDR1 is LNHNV and CDR2 YYDKDF (reference sequence). The V gene lost 3 bases and the J gene lost 7 bases, with 16 bases spanning the gap. The CDR3 totals 15 residues. CDR3 DNA sequence: TGTGCCACCAGCAGGCCGGGTAGTGGGTGGAATGAGCAGTTCTTC. Its protein product is CATSRPGSGWNEQFF.

The rearrangement links TRBV4-3 to TRBJ1-2; D is uncertain. CDR3 length: 16 residues. The V gene's germline CDR1 is LGHNA and CDR2 YSLEER. Trimming removed 4 bases from V and 7 bases from J, with 22 bases in between. This CDR3 is CASSRERSATTAGYTF. DNA of the CDR3: TGCGCCAGCAGCCGTGAACGATCGGCAACTACCGCTGGCTACACCTTC.

The V and J genes are TRBV19 and TRBJ1-4; the D gene is possibly TRBD1 (5 bases). V lost 6 bases and J 0 bases, leaving 17 bases between the germline ends. CDR1 is LNHDA, CDR2 SQIVND, per germline (reference sequence). The CDR3 runs 17 residues. CDR3 nucleotides: TGTGCCAGTAGCAATGCCGGGAGGGGATCAACTAATGAAAAACTGTTTTTT. Its protein product is CASSNAGRGSTNEKLFF.

The rearrangement links TRBV19 to TRBJ2-5, with D possibly TRBD2 on 5 matching bases. The CDR3 contains 15 residues. The germline V gene encodes CDR1 LNHDA and CDR2 SQIVND (reference sequence). Trimming stripped 2 bases from V and 3 bases from J, with 13 bases between. Here the CDR3 DNA reads TGTGCCAGTAGTATAACCCCATCCGGGGAAGAGACCCAGTACTTC. This gives the protein CASSITPSGEETQYF. Drawing the rest from reference TRBV19 and TRBJ2-5, the complete variable domain is DGGITQSPKYLFRKEGQNVTLSCEQNLNHDAMYWYRQDPGQGLRLIYYSQIVNDFQKGDIAEGYSVSREKKESFPLTVTSAQKNPTAFYLCASSITPSGEETQYFGPGTRLLVL.

The rearrangement joins TRBV5-5 to TRBJ1-4; possibly TRBD1 for D (5 bases). Between the trimmed V and J ends, which lost 3 bases and 2 bases, there was a span of 11 bases. Germline-derived CDR1 and CDR2 are SGHKS and YYEKEE (reference sequence). This CDR3 spans 15 amino acids. The DNA for the CDR3 is TGTGCCAGCAGCTCCGGACATAGCACTAATGAAAAACTGTTTTTT. It encodes CASSSGHSTNEKLFF.